This TCR beta chain was sequenced during a study of vaccination and CD4 T cells after COVID-19. Per the germline V gene, CDR1 is ENHRY and CDR2 is SYGVKD. The V gene lost 7 bases and the J gene lost 1 base, with 10 bases spanning the gap. The CDR3 contains 13 residues. On this clonotype: Its matching antigen is unknown.

CD4+ T cells that had been cultured provided DNA sequenced with the Oncomine TCR Beta short-read assay. MiXCR was run by TCRdb on the PCR reads, yielding one entry per CDR3 protein. This table holds more than 9,500 distinct CDR3 sequences, about three fifths found once. Treatment of the sample: roughly nine-day PBMC culture with coronavirus spike peptide pools or control peptides (ViraFEST assay). The TCR originated in a human donor who had recovered from COVID-19. The sequencing input was CD4+ T cells from blood, cultured in vitro. V gene TRBV10-3 combines with J gene TRBJ1-1; D unresolved. The CDR3: CAITPGPNTEAFF. CDR3 nucleotides: TGTGCCATCACGCCAGGCCCGAACACTGAAGCTTTCTTT.